Below, 30 T cell receptor beta chains from the same sample are listed, as sequenced in a study of T cells after yellow fever vaccination. TCRdb recomputed calls from the 5' RACE reads with MiXCR, one row per CDR3 protein. Of about 340,000 distinct CDR3 sequences in the sample, approximately 4.2% were seen once. The sequencing here drew on PBMCs, taken 5 days after the yellow fever booster vaccination. The receptors derive from a young man who received the YFV17D yellow fever vaccine.

This clonotype was observed many times. V is TRBV2 and J is TRBJ2-1; weak D call: TRBD1 (6 bases). The CDR3 covers 14 residues. Trimming removed 5 bases at V and 7 bases at J, with 15 bases between. Germline V CDR1 and CDR2: SNHLY, FYNNEI. CDR3 loop: CASSPWGRGNEQFF. As DNA, the CDR3 is TGTGCCAGCAGTCCTTGGGGCAGGGGAAATGAGCAGTTCTTC.

This clonotype showed up many times. V gene TRBV7-9 combines with J gene TRBJ2-3; 8 nucleotides align to TRBD1. J gave up 5 bases and V 7 bases, and 8 bases lay outside the gene matches. The CDR3 contains 14 residues. The germline V gene has CDR1 SEHNR and CDR2 FQNEAQ (reference sequence). CDR3 sequence (DNA): TGTGCCAGCATCCCGACAGGGGAAGAAGATACGCAGTATTTT. It encodes CASIPTGEEDTQYF.

Comments on this clonotype: A much larger clonotype is one base distant, so this may be a read error. Lacking the conserved final phenylalanine or tryptophan, this CDR3 likely reflects a read error. The J gene is TRBJ1-5, the V gene TRBV10-3; D might be TRBD1 (5 bases). Trimming removed 4 bases at V and 5 bases at J, with 9 bases between. The V gene's germline CDR1 is ENHRY and CDR2 SYGVKD. The CDR3 spans 13 residues. Written as DNA, the CDR3 is TGTGCCATCAGTGTAAGGGGTGATCAGCCCCAGCATATT. Amino acid sequence: CAISVRGDQPQHI.

V and J are TRBV28 and TRBJ1-2; TRBD1 might be the D (5 bases). The CDR3 extends over 14 amino acids. The germline V gene encodes CDR1 MDHEN and CDR2 SYDVKM. The ends were cut back, 3 bases at V and 8 bases at J, with 16 bases in the middle. CDR3 coding DNA: TGTGCCAGCAGTTTTTCGGGGGTACTGGGAGGCTACACCTTC. Translation: CASSFSGVLGGYTF.

V usage is TRBV4-3 and J usage is TRBJ2-3; D not certain. The CDR3 has 17 residues. CDR1 and CDR2 (germline): LGHNA, YSLEER. Trimming removed 4 bases from V and 2 bases from J, with 19 bases in between. The CDR3 DNA is TGCGCCAGCAGCCCTACCGGGTACGACGGATACACAGATACGCAGTATTTT. Translated, it gives CASSPTGYDGYTDTQYF.

This clonotype was seen ten or more times. This chain connects TRBV4-3 to TRBJ2-6; D ambiguous. CDR1 is LGHNA, CDR2 YSLEER, per germline. V shed 0 bases and J shed 0 bases, with 12 bases lying between them. This CDR3 has 18 amino acids. CDR3 region: CASSQDWLLGSGANVLTF. In nucleotides, the CDR3 is TGCGCCAGCAGCCAAGATTGGTTGCTGGGCTCTGGGGCCAACGTCCTGACTTTC.

This clonotype was counted a few times. The V gene is TRBV27, the J gene TRBJ2-7; maybe TRBD1 (5 bases). This CDR3 comprises 14 residues. V was trimmed by 0 bases and J by 3 bases, leaving 9 bases between them. CDR1 and CDR2 from the germline V gene are MNHEY and SMNVEV (reference sequence). The CDR3: CASSLSDSSYEQYF. In DNA, the CDR3 is TGTGCCAGCAGTTTATCAGACAGTAGCTACGAGCAGTACTTC.

The chain links TRBV4-1 to TRBJ1-5; D ambiguous. V lost 1 base, J lost 4 bases, and 8 bases lay in between. The CDR3 length is 14 residues. Looked up from germline, CDR1 is MGHRA and CDR2 is YSYEKL. CDR3 in amino acids: CASSQVAVNQPQHF. Written as DNA, the CDR3 is TGCGCCAGCAGCCAAGTGGCAGTTAATCAGCCCCAGCATTTT.

This clonotype was seen ten or more times. The gene calls are TRBV7-9 and TRBJ1-4; D is unclear. CDR3 length: 16 residues. CDR1 and CDR2 from the germline V gene are SEHNR and FQNEAQ (reference sequence). The V gene lost 2 bases and the J gene lost 0 bases, with 10 bases spanning the gap. CDR3 bases: TGTGCCAGCAGCTTACCCCCCGGGTCAACTAATGAAAAACTGTTTTTT. Translated, it gives CASSLPPGSTNEKLFF.

The chain joins TRBV20-1 to TRBJ2-3, with a weak D call TRBD1 (5 bases). This CDR3 is 15 amino acids long. Germline V gene sequence: CDR1 DFQATT, CDR2 SNEGSKA (reference sequence). V dropped 5 bases and J dropped 2 bases, with 17 bases sitting between them. For the CDR3, the DNA is TGCAGTGCTGGGGATCCGACAGAAGCCACAGATACGCAGTATTTT. It specifies CSAGDPTEATDTQYF.

In this sample, this clonotype turned up many times. The chain is built from TRBV5-1 and TRBJ2-6; maybe TRBD1 (5 bases). CDR1 is SGHRS and CDR2 is YFSETQ in the germline V gene. The CDR3 totals 17 residues. V gave up 7 bases and J gave up 0 bases, with 17 bases separating them. The DNA of the CDR3 is TGCGCCAGCCGAACTGGGGCAGGGTTCTCTGGGGCCAACGTCCTGACTTTC. Its protein product is CASRTGAGFSGANVLTF.

In its sample, this clonotype was seen a few times. The gene calls are TRBV7-9 and TRBJ2-1; 11 bases are shared with TRBD1. The germline V gene has CDR1 SEHNR and CDR2 FQNEAQ (reference sequence). V shed 5 bases, J shed 7 bases, and the junction held 7 bases outside the gene matches. The CDR3 consists of 15 residues. The CDR3 DNA sequence: TGTGCCAGCAGCCTGACGGACAGGGGGCGGAATGAGCAGTTCTTC. This sequence encodes CASSLTDRGRNEQFF.

This clonotype was observed a handful of times. The V and J genes are TRBV4-2 and TRBJ2-6; no definite D call. Trimming took off 1 base at V and 0 bases at J, with 7 bases between the two ends. Per the germline V gene, CDR1 is LGHNA and CDR2 is YNFKEQ. The length of the CDR3 is 16 residues. The CDR3 nucleotides are TGTGCCAGCAGCCAAGCTAGTGGCTCTGGGGCCAACGTCCTGACTTTC. It encodes CASSQASGSGANVLTF.

The chain couples TRBV4-1 to TRBJ1-2; weak D call: TRBD1 (6 bases). With 1 base removed from V and 8 bases from J, the gap between germline ends came to 14 bases. CDR3 length equals 14 residues. The germline gives CDR1 MGHRA, CDR2 YSYEKL. This chain's CDR3 is CASSQVLGAKGYTF. The DNA of the CDR3 is TGCGCCAGCAGCCAAGTTCTGGGGGCAAAAGGCTACACCTTC.

This clonotype was observed at least ten times. The rearrangement uses TRBV10-3 and TRBJ2-1; D remains ambiguous. CDR1 and CDR2 (germline): ENHRY, SYGVKD. Trimming cost V 7 bases and J 5 bases, with 12 bases left between them. The CDR3 sequence is 13 residues long. CDR3 in amino acids: CAIKSGENNEQFF. CDR3 sequence (DNA): TGTGCCATCAAGTCTGGGGAAAACAATGAGCAGTTCTTC.

This clonotype was seen a handful of times. The genes are TRBV11-2 and TRBJ2-3; D is undetermined. This CDR3 has 12 amino acids. Trimming left V 0 bases short and J 6 bases short, with 4 bases between. Germline lookup yields CDR1 SGHAT and CDR2 FQNNGV. The CDR3 DNA sequence: TGTGCCAGCAGCTTAGATCCCGATACGCAGTATTTT. Translated, it gives CASSLDPDTQYF.

As DNA, the CDR3 is TGCAGTGCAGCCGGGACTAGGATAATGGGTGAGCAGTTCTTC. Protein: CSAAGTRIMGEQFF. This chain uses TRBV20-1 with TRBJ2-1; 8 positions match TRBD2. The CDR3 covers 14 residues. Trimming at V came to 6 bases and at J to 9 bases, leaving 13 bases not matched to a gene. The germline V gene encodes CDR1 DFQATT and CDR2 SNEGSKA (reference sequence).

The chain joins TRBV5-4 to TRBJ2-1, with a possible D match to TRBD2 (5 bases). Trimming removed 1 base at V and 8 bases at J, with 7 bases between. CDR3 length: 12 amino acids. The germline V gene encodes CDR1 SGHNT and CDR2 YYREEE (reference sequence). CDR3 nucleotides: TGTGCCAGCAGCTTGCCGCGGGATGAGCAGTTCTTC. Protein product: CASSLPRDEQFF.

The sample holds a few counts of this clonotype. The chain links TRBV7-2 to TRBJ2-5; no clear D gene. The germline V gene encodes CDR1 SGHTA and CDR2 FQGNSA. V shed 5 bases and J shed 5 bases, with 12 bases lying between them. The CDR3 loop spans 13 amino acids. This CDR3 reads CASSPSWKETQYF. CDR3 nucleotide sequence: TGTGCCAGCAGCCCCTCTTGGAAGGAGACCCAGTACTTC.

This clonotype turned up a few times. This sequence joins TRBV12-3 or TRBV12-4 and TRBJ2-7, with 9 bases fitting TRBD1. This CDR3 is built from 15 residues. V lost 7 bases and J lost 5; bases outside the gene matches: 12. The CDR3 DNA is TGTGCCAGCAACTTTCCCGAGACAGGGGGTCACGAGCAGTACTTC. This codes for CASNFPETGGHEQYF.

A note on this clonotype: A much larger clone differs from this one at a single base, so this may be a read error. V and J are TRBV7-9 and TRBJ1-1; maybe TRBD1 (6 bases). Germline V gene sequence: CDR1 SEHNR, CDR2 FQNEAQ (reference sequence). The CDR3 is 13 residues long. Trimming removed 3 bases at V and 6 bases at J, with 11 bases between. This CDR3 reads CASSFQGFSEAFF. CDR3 nucleotides: TGTGCCAGCAGCTTCCAGGGGTTCTCTGAAGCTTTCTTT.

This clonotype was found a few times. V is TRBV20-1 and J is TRBJ1-1; the match to TRBD1 covers 7 bases. Per germline, CDR1 DFQATT and CDR2 SNEGSKA (reference sequence). The CDR3 is made up of 16 amino acids. V lost 6 bases, J lost 1 base, and 14 bases stayed unmatched. CDR3 in amino acids: CSAQDPRTGPNTEAFF. The CDR3 bases are TGCAGTGCACAAGATCCGAGGACAGGCCCGAACACTGAAGCTTTCTTT.

Many counts were recorded for this clonotype. The chain recombines TRBV4-3 with TRBJ2-5; a weak D match, TRBD2 (7 bases). V shed 0 bases and J shed 4 bases, with 18 bases lying between them. This CDR3 is 17 amino acids long. The V gene's germline CDR1 is LGHNA and CDR2 YSLEER. The CDR3 region has the DNA TGCGCCAGCAGCCAAGATTGGTCGGGGGGCCTAACAGAGACCCAGTACTTC. Its translation: CASSQDWSGGLTETQYF.

This clonotype was seen ten or more times. The chain links TRBV6-5 to TRBJ2-3; 11 nucleotides line up with TRBD2. The ends lost 4 bases at V and 8 bases at J; junction bases unmatched: 11. This CDR3 comprises 16 residues. In germline, CDR1 is MNHEY, CDR2 SVGAGI. The CDR3 region has the DNA TGTGCCAGCAGTTGGAGTAGCGGGGGGGCTGGGGGTACGCAGTATTTT. The encoded protein is CASSWSSGGAGGTQYF.

The rearrangement links TRBV7-9 to TRBJ1-6; unclear D gene. In germline, CDR1 is SEHNR, CDR2 FQNEAQ (reference sequence). The CDR3 is 14 residues long. Trimming took 1 base from V and 5 from J, leaving 6 bases between them. Written as DNA, the CDR3 is TGTGCCAGCAGCTTAGGATCGGATAATTCACCCCTCCACTTT. Its translation: CASSLGSDNSPLHF.

This clonotype turned up a few times. The rearrangement uses TRBV4-2 and TRBJ2-1; TRBD2 is a possible D gene (7 bases). The CDR3 is made up of 14 amino acids. The germline V gene has CDR1 LGHNA and CDR2 YNFKEQ. V was clipped by 3 bases and J by 6 bases, with 12 bases between them. CDR3: CASSQWGGANEQFF. CDR3 nucleotides: TGTGCCAGCAGCCAGTGGGGGGGGGCCAATGAGCAGTTCTTC.

This clonotype was recorded a few times. The CDR3 here is CASSSRGGGTQYF. The CDR3 coding sequence is TGTGCCAGCAGTTCTAGGGGTGGAGGGACCCAGTACTTC. This chain joins TRBV27 and TRBJ2-5; either TRBD1 or TRBD2 may supply D (5 bases each). The ends were cut back, 4 bases at V and 7 bases at J, with 13 bases in the middle. This CDR3 is 13 amino acids long. CDR1 and CDR2 (germline): MNHEY, SMNVEV (reference sequence).

The chain has TRBV6-5 and TRBJ1-1; the D is unclear. V was trimmed by 6 bases and J by 4 bases, leaving 18 bases between them. Germline V CDR1 and CDR2: MNHEY, SVGAGI. The CDR3 consists of 15 residues. The CDR3 region is CASSPPGEGVTEAFF. The CDR3 DNA sequence: TGTGCCAGCAGCCCCCCTGGGGAGGGTGTCACTGAAGCTTTCTTT.

The table lists this clonotype with a few counts. The J gene is TRBJ2-7, the V gene TRBV7-2; 7 positions agree with TRBD2. CDR3 length: 17 residues. V was pared by 2 bases and J by 2 bases, with 12 bases of the junction left unmatched. Looked up from germline, CDR1 is SGHTA and CDR2 is FQGNSA. CDR3 sequence (DNA): TGTGCCAGCAGCTTAAAGATGGGATATGGGGGGGCCTACGAGCAGTACGTC. This codes for CASSLKMGYGGAYEQYV.

This clonotype has just a few counts. This CDR3 reads CASSQALALTDTQYF. CDR3 coding DNA: TGCGCCAGCAGCCAAGCACTAGCGCTCACAGATACGCAGTATTTT. The chain employs TRBV4-1 and TRBJ2-3; 7 nucleotides agree with TRBD2. V lost 1 base, J lost 2 bases, and 3 bases stayed unmatched. The length of the CDR3 is 15 residues. From germline, CDR1 is MGHRA and CDR2 YSYEKL.